A single sample gave rise to the 3 T cell receptor beta chains below, sequenced in a study of a mutant IDH1 vaccine in newly diagnosed glioma. The table came from immunoSEQ multiplex PCR; TCRdb's copy has only in-frame clones and leaves some out. The data show about 27,000 clones, approximately 80% seen once. The time point was: week 5, during vaccination. It was 300 ug of mutant IDH1 20-mer peptide that made up each vaccine dose, given with topical imiquimod. These TCRs are of unknown antigen specificity. The sample here was PBMCs, taken from a glioma patient whose treatment included an IDH1 peptide vaccine. These receptors originate from a man between 35 and 55 years old with glioma.

This clone is categorized as medium-sized (0.01 to 0.1%). The chain carries TRBV5-5 and TRBJ1-4; D may be TRBD1 (6 bases). The CDR3 contains 14 residues. The V end lost 4 bases, the J end lost 8 bases, and 15 bases lay between the germline ends. The V gene's germline CDR1 is SGHKS and CDR2 YYEKEE (reference sequence). The chain's CDR3 is CASSGAGDNEKLFF. CDR3 nucleotides: TGTGCCAGCAGCGGTGCAGGGGATAACGAAAAACTGTTTTTT.

J is TRBJ1-5 and V is TRBV5-1; D is ambiguous. Trimming took off 0 bases at V and 0 bases at J, with 7 bases between the two ends. The CDR3 spans 15 residues. Germline CDR1 and CDR2: SGHRS and YFSETQ. The CDR3 DNA reads TGCGCCAGCAGCTTGGGGGAGGATAGCAATCAGCCCCAGCATTTT. This sequence encodes CASSLGEDSNQPQHF.

This clone was found a few times. This sequence joins TRBV9 and TRBJ2-1; maybe TRBD1 (6 bases). Between the trimmed V and J ends, which lost 3 bases and 8 bases, there was a span of 21 bases. CDR1 and CDR2 (germline): SGDLS, YYNGEE. The CDR3 consists of 16 residues. The CDR3 loop reads CASSENPRGFPDEQFF. Written as DNA, the CDR3 is TGTGCCAGCAGCGAGAATCCGAGGGGGTTTCCGGATGAGCAGTTCTTC. Supplemented by reference TRBV9 and TRBJ2-1, the full variable domain reads DSGVTQTPKHLITATGQRVTLRCSPRSGDLSVYWYQQSLDQGLQFLIQYYNGEERAKGNILERFSAQQFPDLHSELNLSSLELGDSALYFCASSENPRGFPDEQFFGPGTRLTVL.